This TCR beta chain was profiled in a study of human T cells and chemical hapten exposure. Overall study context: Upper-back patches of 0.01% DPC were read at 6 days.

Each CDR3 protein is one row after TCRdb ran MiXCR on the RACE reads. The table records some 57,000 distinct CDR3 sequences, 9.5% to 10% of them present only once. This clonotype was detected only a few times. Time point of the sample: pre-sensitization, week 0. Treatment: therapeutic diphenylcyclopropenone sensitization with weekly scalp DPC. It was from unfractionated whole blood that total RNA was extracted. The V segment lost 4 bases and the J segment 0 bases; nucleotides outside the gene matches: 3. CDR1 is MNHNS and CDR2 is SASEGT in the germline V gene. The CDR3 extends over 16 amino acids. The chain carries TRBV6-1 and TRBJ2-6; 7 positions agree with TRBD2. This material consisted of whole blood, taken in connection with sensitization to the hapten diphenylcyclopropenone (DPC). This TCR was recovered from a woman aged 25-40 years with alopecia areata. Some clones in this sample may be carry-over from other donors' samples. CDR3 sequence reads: CASSVGGSSGANVLTF. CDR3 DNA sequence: TGTGCCAGCAGTGTGGGGGGGAGCTCTGGGGCCAACGTCCTGACTTTC.